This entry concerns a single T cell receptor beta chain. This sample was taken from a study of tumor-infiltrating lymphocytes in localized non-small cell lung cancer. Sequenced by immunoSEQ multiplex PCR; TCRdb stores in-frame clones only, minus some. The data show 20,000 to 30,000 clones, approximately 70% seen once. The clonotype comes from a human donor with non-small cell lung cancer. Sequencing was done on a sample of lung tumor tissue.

CDR3 region: CASSQGNPRTTNEKLFF. The CDR3, as DNA: TGTGCCAGCAGCCAAGGAAATCCGAGGACAACTAATGAAAAACTGTTTTTT. The rearrangement links TRBV14 to TRBJ1-4; D remains ambiguous. The CDR3 has 17 amino acids. Germline CDR1 SGHDN, CDR2 FVKESK. Deletions cut 1 base from V and 0 bases from J, with 12 bases between. Looking up the rest from reference TRBV14 and TRBJ1-4 gives the full variable domain: EAGVTQFPSHSVIEKGQTVTLRCDPISGHDNLYWYRRVMGKEIKFLLHFVKESKQDESGMPNNRFLAERTGGTYSTLKVQPAELEDSGVYFCASSQGNPRTTNEKLFFGSGTQLSVL.